The rows below give T cell receptor beta chains drawn from one sample of a study of shared clonotypes between healthy human individuals. Here immunoSEQ multiplex PCR was the method, and the copy in TCRdb shows in-frame clones only, minus some. This table has fewer than 600,000 clones, roughly 77% appearing once. Sequencing was performed on PBMCs. These receptors all come from a woman in her thirties or forties in good health. Some clones in this sample may be carry-over from other donors' samples. Both conserved end residues are part of each CDR3. A D gene is named only where the DNA matches it firmly. Only some rows state a clone size, as once, few, many or a class for expanded clones.

v_call	j_call	clone_size	d_call	cdr3_nt	cdr3_aa
TRBV30	TRBJ1-2	once	.	TGTGCCTGGAGTCCCGGACTGGAGGACTATGGCTACACCTTC	CAWSPGLEDYGYTF
TRBV7-2	TRBJ2-7	.	TRBD2	TGTGCCAGCAGCTTAGTGGTTAGCGGGGCCTACGAGCAGTACTTC	CASSLVVSGAYEQYF
TRBV29-1	TRBJ2-3	few	TRBD2	TGCAGCGTTGAAGAGGGGCTAGCGGGATCAGATACGCAGTATTTT	CSVEEGLAGSDTQYF
TRBV27	TRBJ2-7	.	TRBD2	TGTGCCAGCAGTAGGGGGACCGGGACTAGCGGGAGTAGCCTTCCGCAGTACTTC	CASSRGTGTSGSSLPQYF
TRBV5-1	TRBJ2-7	.	TRBD2	TGCGCCAGCAGCAAGGGGACTAGCGACGGGTACGAGCAGTACTTC	CASSKGTSDGYEQYF
TRBV2	TRBJ2-3	few	TRBD2	TGTGCCAGCAGTCAAATTAGCGGGAGTTTGACAGATACGCAGTATTTT	CASSQISGSLTDTQYF
TRBV10-3	TRBJ1-2	.	.	TGTGCCACTCAAGGGGAGGTCAGCCATGGCTACACCTTC	CATQGEVSHGYTF
TRBV30	TRBJ1-2	.	.	TGTGCCTGGATCCTTCCGGGACTCAAGAGTTCTAACTATGGCTACACCTTC	CAWILPGLKSSNYGYTF
TRBV21-1	TRBJ2-3	few	.	TGTGCCAGCAGCAGGACCGATACGCAGTATTTT	CASSRTDTQYF
TRBV6-5	TRBJ2-1	.	TRBD2	TGTGCCAGCAGTGGAGCGGGAGATCGCAATGAGCAGTTCTTC	CASSGAGDRNEQFF
TRBV28	TRBJ2-1	.	TRBD2	TGTGCCAGCACCCGAAGGTGGGCTAGCGGGAGTTCCTACAATGAGCAGTTCTTC	CASTRRWASGSSYNEQFF
TRBV19	TRBJ2-1	.	TRBD2	TGTGCCAGTAGAGTAGCGGGAGAGTCCTACAATGAGCAGTTCTTC	CASRVAGESYNEQFF
TRBV27	TRBJ1-4	.	.	TGTGCCAGCAGCACCATCGACAGGCTGAGTGGTGAAAAACTGTTTTTT	CASSTIDRLSGEKLFF
TRBV5-4	TRBJ2-1	.	.	TGTGCCAGCAGCTTGGACCAGAATGAGCAGTTCTTC	CASSLDQNEQFF
TRBV7-2	TRBJ2-1	.	TRBD2	TGTGCCAGCAGCCGACTAGCGGCCTACAATGAGCAGTTCTTC	CASSRLAAYNEQFF
TRBV28	TRBJ2-1	.	.	TGTGCCAGCAGGCCTGGAGGAAGCAATGAGCAGTTCTTC	CASRPGGSNEQFF
TRBV5-6	TRBJ2-7	.	.	TGTGCCAGCAGCATTAGACAGGCCTGGAGCTCCTACGAGCAGTACTTC	CASSIRQAWSSYEQYF
TRBV18	TRBJ1-2	many	.	TGTGCCAGCTCTCAAACCCGGGAGACATCCTATGGCTACACCTTC	CASSQTRETSYGYTF
TRBV28	TRBJ2-5	.	.	TGTGCCAGCAGTTTATGGACAATAGAGACCCAGTACTTC	CASSLWTIETQYF
TRBV7-9	TRBJ2-1	.	TRBD2	TGTGCCAGCAGCCATGGGCTAGCGGGGAGCTCCTACAATGAGCAGTTCTTC	CASSHGLAGSSYNEQFF
TRBV9	TRBJ1-1	.	.	TGTGCCAGCAGCGCCTTACGAGTCGGTGCTTTCTTT	CASSALRVGAFF
TRBV11-2	TRBJ2-1	.	TRBD2	TGTGCCAGCAGCTTAGATTATGGTGCGGGAGATGAGCAGTTCTTC	CASSLDYGAGDEQFF
TRBV18	TRBJ1-5	few	.	TGTGCCAGCTCACCTGACAGAGCCCCCCAGCATTTT	CASSPDRAPQHF
TRBV19	TRBJ1-1	.	TRBD1	TGTGCCAGTAGTATACAGGGGGACACTGAAGCTTTCTTT	CASSIQGDTEAFF
TRBV10-1	TRBJ2-3	.	.	TGCGCCAGCAGTGGAGGGTACCGGGATACGCAGTATTTT	CASSGGYRDTQYF
TRBV2	TRBJ2-3	few	.	TGTGCCACCGACAGTTACACAGATACGCAGTATTTT	CATDSYTDTQYF
TRBV15	TRBJ2-7	few	.	TGTGCCACCAGCGGGGACTCATCGAGCTCCTACGAGCAGTACTTC	CATSGDSSSSYEQYF